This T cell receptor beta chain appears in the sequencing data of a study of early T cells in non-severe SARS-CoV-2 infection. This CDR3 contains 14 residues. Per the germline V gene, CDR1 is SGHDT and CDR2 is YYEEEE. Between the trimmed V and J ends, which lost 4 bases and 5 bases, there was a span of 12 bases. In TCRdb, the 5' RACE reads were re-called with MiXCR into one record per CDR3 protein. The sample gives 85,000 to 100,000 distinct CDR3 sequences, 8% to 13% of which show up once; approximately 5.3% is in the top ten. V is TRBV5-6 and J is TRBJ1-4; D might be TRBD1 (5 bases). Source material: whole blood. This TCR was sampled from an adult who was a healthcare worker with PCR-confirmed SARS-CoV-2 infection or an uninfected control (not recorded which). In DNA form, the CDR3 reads TGTGCCAGCAGCGATCAGGGTAGAAATGAAAAACTGTTTTTT. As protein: CASSDQGRNEKLFF.